This is a list of T cell receptor beta chains from one sample in a study of chemoradiotherapy in HPV16-positive cancers. The protocol was immunoSEQ multiplex PCR, while the TCRdb copy is restricted to in-frame clones and leaves out a portion. This table has roughly 28,000 clones, about 80% appearing once. This sample comprised blood, obtained from a patient who underwent chemoradiotherapy. These receptors were collected from a human donor with HPV-associated anogenital cancer. CDR3s include the opening cysteine and the closing phenylalanine or tryptophan. Fields, in order: clone size, J gene, V gene, D gene, CDR3 protein, CDR3 DNA. D genes are given only for firm matches. Clone size appears in some rows only: once, few, many, or a class for an expanded clone.

- | TRBJ2-1 | TRBV6-1 | TRBD1 | CAGQDRVENEQFF | TGTGCAGGACAGGACAGGGTCGAGAATGAGCAGTTCTTC
- | TRBJ1-5 | TRBV19 | - | CAKKQGGGNQPQHF | TGTGCCAAGAAACAGGGTGGAGGCAATCAGCCCCAGCATTTT
once | TRBJ1-1 | TRBV19 | - | CASSIWGSNTEAFF | TGTGCCAGTAGTATCTGGGGGTCTAACACTGAAGCTTTCTTT
- | TRBJ2-1 | TRBV11-2 | - | CASSLDLDSTNHNEQFF | TGTGCCAGCAGCTTAGATCTGGACTCCACAAACCACAATGAGCAGTTCTTC
- | TRBJ2-1 | TRBV11-3 | TRBD2 | CASSSGGTSYNEQFF | TGTGCCAGCAGCTCCGGGGGGACCTCCTACAATGAGCAGTTCTTC
- | TRBJ2-6 | TRBV19 | TRBD1 | CASSNRGPTGANVLTF | TGTGCCAGTAGTAATAGGGGGCCAACTGGGGCCAACGTCCTGACTTTC
- | TRBJ2-5 | TRBV2 | - | CASRAGQKETQYF | TGTGCCAGCAGGGCGGGACAGAAAGAGACCCAGTACTTC
- | TRBJ1-1 | TRBV19 | - | CASSITVTNTEAFF | TGTGCCAGTAGTATTACGGTTACGAACACTGAAGCTTTCTTT
- | TRBJ1-5 | TRBV18 | - | CASSPGGSDNQPQHF | TGTGCCAGCTCCCCCGGGGGAAGTGACAATCAGCCCCAGCATTTT
- | TRBJ2-1 | TRBV7-2 | - | CASSLDQSYNEQFF | TGTGCCAGCAGCTTAGACCAATCCTACAATGAGCAGTTCTTC
- | TRBJ1-2 | TRBV11-1 | - | CASSTGSLSGYTF | TGTGCCAGCAGCACGGGTTCTCTCAGTGGCTACACCTTC
once | TRBJ2-1 | TRBV7-2 | TRBD2 | CASSVSSGGRKNNEQFF | TGTGCCAGCAGCGTCTCTAGCGGGGGGCGTAAAAACAATGAGCAGTTCTTC
- | TRBJ1-1 | TRBV6-1 | - | CASSEEGAHTEAFF | TGTGCCAGCAGTGAAGAAGGGGCGCACACTGAAGCTTTCTTT
- | TRBJ2-2 | TRBV5-1 | - | CASRSNTGSNIGELFF | TGCGCCAGCAGGAGTAATACAGGGAGTAACATCGGGGAGCTGTTTTTT
few | TRBJ1-5 | TRBV6-1 | - | CASGPQAISLQHF | TGTGCCAGCGGTCCCCAGGCAATCAGCCTCCAGCATTTT
- | TRBJ1-2 | TRBV19 | - | CASSTQPRGTQKNNYGYTF | TGTGCCAGTAGTACCCAACCGAGGGGGACACAAAAAAATAACTATGGCTACACCTTC
once | TRBJ1-3 | TRBV5-4 | - | CASSLLGSGNTIYF | TGTGCCAGCAGCTTGCTGGGCTCTGGAAACACCATATATTTT
- | TRBJ2-3 | TRBV5-1 | TRBD2 | CASSTGTSGTTDTQYF | TGCGCCAGCAGCACCGGGACTAGCGGAACCACAGATACGCAGTATTTT
- | TRBJ1-2 | TRBV7-8 | TRBD1 | CASSRNRQGKGGYTF | TGTGCCAGCAGCCGGAATAGACAGGGGAAGGGCGGCTACACCTTC
- | TRBJ2-5 | TRBV7-8 | TRBD2 | CASSLEPRMAGGPETQYF | TGTGCCAGCAGCTTAGAGCCACGCATGGCGGGGGGGCCGGAGACCCAGTACTTC
- | TRBJ2-2 | TRBV5-5 | - | CASSVRNTGELFF | TGTGCCAGCAGCGTGAGGAACACCGGGGAGCTGTTTTTT
- | TRBJ2-3 | TRBV5-5 | - | CASSLARWGGHTDTQYF | TGTGCCAGCAGCTTGGCCAGGTGGGGGGGACACACAGATACGCAGTATTTT
- | TRBJ1-1 | TRBV29-1 | TRBD1 | CSGQNDRGSEAFF | TGCAGCGGCCAGAACGACAGGGGTTCTGAAGCTTTCTTT
once | TRBJ2-7 | TRBV19 | - | CASSEQSYEQYF | TGTGCCAGTAGTGAACAGAGCTACGAGCAGTACTTC
- | TRBJ2-5 | TRBV18 | TRBD1 | CASSPGRQGAGETQYF | TGTGCCAGCTCACCAGGTCGGCAGGGGGCCGGCGAGACCCAGTACTTC
- | TRBJ2-2 | TRBV7-6 | - | CASSLKETNTGELFF | TGTGCCAGCAGCTTAAAGGAAACGAACACCGGGGAGCTGTTTTTT
- | TRBJ2-5 | TRBV6-4 | TRBD2 | CASSEGLETETQYF | TGTGCCAGCAGTGAGGGACTAGAGACGGAGACCCAGTACTTC
few | TRBJ1-5 | TRBV19 | TRBD1 | CASRVRDRDNQPQHF | TGTGCCAGTAGGGTCCGAGACAGGGACAATCAGCCCCAGCATTTT
- | TRBJ1-1 | TRBV18 | - | CASSMGGLGNTEAFF | TGTGCCAGCTCAATGGGGGGTTTGGGGAACACTGAAGCTTTCTTT
- | TRBJ2-3 | TRBV9 | - | CASSDSGSVTDTQYF | TGTGCCAGCAGCGATTCAGGGAGTGTCACAGATACGCAGTATTTT
few | TRBJ2-5 | TRBV9 | - | CASSVEEGFGETQYF | TGTGCCAGCAGCGTAGAAGAGGGGTTTGGTGAGACCCAGTACTTC
- | TRBJ2-3 | TRBV9 | TRBD2 | CASSGLAGGRSDTQYF | TGTGCCAGCAGCGGACTAGCGGGGGGGCGATCAGATACGCAGTATTTT
- | TRBJ1-5 | TRBV15 | - | CATSRFTIQANQPQHF | TGTGCCACCAGCAGATTTACTATACAGGCTAATCAGCCCCAGCATTTT
- | TRBJ2-7 | TRBV7-2 | TRBD1 | CASSLERAGQGKNEQYF | TGTGCCAGCAGCTTAGAGCGGGCGGGACAGGGGAAAAACGAGCAGTACTTC
- | TRBJ2-1 | TRBV25-1 | TRBD2 | CASQRGGNEQFF | TGTGCCAGTCAGCGGGGGGGCAATGAGCAGTTCTTC
- | TRBJ1-1 | TRBV7-9 | TRBD1 | CASSSQGALGAFF | TGTGCCAGCAGCTCACAGGGGGCCCTCGGGGCTTTCTTT
- | TRBJ1-1 | TRBV7-8 | - | CASTRQSSEAFF | TGTGCCAGCACGCGGCAGAGTAGTGAAGCTTTCTTT
- | TRBJ2-5 | TRBV2 | - | CASSGREGGDQETQYF | TGTGCCAGCAGTGGGAGGGAGGGGGGAGATCAAGAGACCCAGTACTTC
- | TRBJ2-2 | TRBV18 | - | CASSPNAGTPHLFF | TGTGCCAGCTCACCTAATGCCGGGACCCCTCATCTGTTTTTT
- | TRBJ2-2 | TRBV2 | TRBD1 | CASTGQGRTGELFF | TGTGCCAGCACCGGACAGGGGAGGACCGGGGAGCTGTTTTTT
- | TRBJ1-5 | TRBV18 | TRBD1 | CASSRVQGADSNQPQHF | TGTGCCAGCTCACGGGTTCAGGGGGCGGATAGCAATCAGCCCCAGCATTTT
- | TRBJ1-6 | TRBV19 | - | CASSIEGDSPLHF | TGTGCCAGTAGTATAGAGGGGGATTCACCCCTCCACTTT
few | TRBJ2-2 | TRBV10-3 | TRBD2 | CAISEPAGGNTGELFF | TGTGCCATCAGTGAGCCAGCGGGGGGGAACACCGGGGAGCTGTTTTTT
- | TRBJ2-3 | TRBV5-1 | - | CASSLGGRWSTDTQYF | TGCGCCAGCAGCTTGGGCGGGCGGTGGAGCACAGATACGCAGTATTTT
few | TRBJ1-2 | TRBV6-5 | TRBD1 | CASSYSWNRDSGYTF | TGTGCCAGCAGTTACTCTTGGAATCGGGACAGTGGCTACACCTTC
- | TRBJ1-5 | TRBV19 | TRBD1 | CASSIAGQGQPQHF | TGTGCCAGTAGTATAGCTGGACAGGGACAGCCCCAGCATTTT
- | TRBJ1-1 | TRBV7-9 | - | CASSLAMTGRNTEAFF | TGTGCCAGCAGCTTGGCTATGACAGGACGAAACACTGAAGCTTTCTTT
- | TRBJ1-2 | TRBV6-1 | - | CASRQQGGYGYTF | TGTGCCAGCAGACAGCAGGGTGGCTATGGCTACACCTTC
- | TRBJ1-2 | TRBV30 | TRBD1 | CAWSNPGTGDGYTF | TGTGCCTGGAGTAATCCCGGGACAGGGGACGGCTACACCTTC
few | TRBJ1-1 | TRBV2 | - | CASSDSGNTEAFF | TGTGCCAGCAGTGACTCGGGGAACACTGAAGCTTTCTTT
- | TRBJ1-1 | TRBV29-1 | - | CSTLTNMNTEAFF | TGCAGCACTTTAACCAATATGAACACTGAAGCTTTCTTT
- | TRBJ2-5 | TRBV7-7 | - | CASSTLGGPDETQYF | TGTGCCAGCAGTACTCTGGGGGGCCCGGACGAGACCCAGTACTTC
- | TRBJ2-3 | TRBV10-2 | - | CASSDYQNTDTQYF | TGCGCCAGCAGTGATTATCAAAACACAGATACGCAGTATTTT
- | TRBJ2-6 | TRBV6-5 | - | CASSTRLANVLTF | TGTGCCAGCTCCACCAGGTTGGCCAACGTCCTGACTTTC
- | TRBJ2-1 | TRBV5-1 | - | CASSLLGVKGNEQFF | TGCGCCAGCAGCTTGCTTGGGGTAAAAGGGAATGAGCAGTTCTTC
- | TRBJ1-2 | TRBV19 | - | CASRGTSQGIGYGYTF | TGTGCCAGTAGGGGGACAAGCCAGGGAATTGGCTATGGCTACACCTTC
- | TRBJ2-3 | TRBV28 | - | CASSPRRGFADTQYF | TGTGCCAGCAGTCCCCGTCGAGGGTTTGCAGATACGCAGTATTTT
- | TRBJ2-5 | TRBV2 | TRBD2 | CASRRGAQETQYF | TGTGCCAGCAGGCGGGGGGCCCAAGAGACCCAGTACTTC
once | TRBJ1-2 | TRBV18 | - | CASSYSRMTDGYTF | TGTGCCAGCTCCTATAGCCGAATGACAGATGGCTACACCTTC
- | TRBJ1-1 | TRBV27 | TRBD1 | CASSRQGAGTEAFF | TGTGCCAGCAGTCGTCAGGGGGCCGGAACTGAAGCTTTCTTT